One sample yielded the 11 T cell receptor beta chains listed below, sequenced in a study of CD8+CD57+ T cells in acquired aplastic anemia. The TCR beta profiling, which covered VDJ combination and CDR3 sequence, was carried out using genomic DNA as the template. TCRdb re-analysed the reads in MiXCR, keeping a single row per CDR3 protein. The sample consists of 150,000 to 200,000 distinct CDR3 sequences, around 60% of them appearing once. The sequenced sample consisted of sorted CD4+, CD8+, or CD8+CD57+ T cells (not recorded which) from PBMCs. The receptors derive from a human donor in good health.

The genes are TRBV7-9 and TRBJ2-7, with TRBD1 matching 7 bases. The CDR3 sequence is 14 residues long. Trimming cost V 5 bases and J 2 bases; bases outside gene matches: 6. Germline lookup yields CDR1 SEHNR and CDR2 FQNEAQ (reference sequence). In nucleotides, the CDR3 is TGTGCCAGCAGCGCGACAGGGTGGCCCTACGAGCAGTACTTC. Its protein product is CASSATGWPYEQYF. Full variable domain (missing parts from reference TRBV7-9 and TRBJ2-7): DTGVSQNPRHKITKRGQNVTFRCDPISEHNRLYWYRQTLGQGPEFLTYFQNEAQLEKSRLLSDRFSAERPKGSFSTLEIQRTEQGDSAMYLCASSATGWPYEQYFGPGTRLTVT.

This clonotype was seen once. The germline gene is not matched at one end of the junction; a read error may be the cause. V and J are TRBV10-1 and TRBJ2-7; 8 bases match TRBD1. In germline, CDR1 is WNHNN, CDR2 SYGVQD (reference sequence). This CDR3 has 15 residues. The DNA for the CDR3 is TGTGCCAGCAGTGGCTACCGACAGGGGAGCTACGAGCAGTACTTC. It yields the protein CASSGYRQGSYEQYF.

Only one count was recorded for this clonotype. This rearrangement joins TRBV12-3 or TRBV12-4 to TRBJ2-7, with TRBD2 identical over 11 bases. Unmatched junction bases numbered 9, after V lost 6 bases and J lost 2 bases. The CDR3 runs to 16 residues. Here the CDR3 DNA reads TGTGCCAGCAGCGTAGTTGGTAGCGGGAGGGCCTACGAGCAGTACTTC. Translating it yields CASSVVGSGRAYEQYF.

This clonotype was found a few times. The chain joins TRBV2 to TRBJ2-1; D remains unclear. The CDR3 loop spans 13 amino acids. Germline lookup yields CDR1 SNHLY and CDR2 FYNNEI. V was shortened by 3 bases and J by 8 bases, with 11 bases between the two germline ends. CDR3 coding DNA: TGTGCCAGCAGTGAGGAAAGAACCTATGAGCAGTTCTTC. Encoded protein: CASSEERTYEQFF.

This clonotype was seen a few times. The CDR3 here is CAISGRETSGGYEQYF. The CDR3 nucleotides are TGTGCCATCAGTGGACGGGAGACTAGCGGGGGATACGAGCAGTACTTC. V is TRBV10-3 and J is TRBJ2-7, with 12 bases fitting TRBD2. Per germline, CDR1 ENHRY and CDR2 SYGVKD. J was trimmed by 4 bases and V by 4 bases; bases with no gene match: 8. The CDR3 has 16 residues.

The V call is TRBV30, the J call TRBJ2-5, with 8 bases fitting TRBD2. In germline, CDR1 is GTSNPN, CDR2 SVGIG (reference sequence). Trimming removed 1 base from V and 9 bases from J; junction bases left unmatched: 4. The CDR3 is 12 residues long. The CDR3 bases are TGTGCCTGGAGTGAACTAGCGGAGTCCCAGTACTTC. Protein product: CAWSELAESQYF.

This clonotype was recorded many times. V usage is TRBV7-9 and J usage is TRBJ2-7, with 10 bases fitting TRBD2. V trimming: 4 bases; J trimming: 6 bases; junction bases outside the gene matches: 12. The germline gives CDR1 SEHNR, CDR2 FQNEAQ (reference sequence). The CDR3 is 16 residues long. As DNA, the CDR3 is TGTGCCAGCAGCTCCGGTCTAGCGGGAGTAGCGGGCGAGCAGTACTTC. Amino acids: CASSSGLAGVAGEQYF.

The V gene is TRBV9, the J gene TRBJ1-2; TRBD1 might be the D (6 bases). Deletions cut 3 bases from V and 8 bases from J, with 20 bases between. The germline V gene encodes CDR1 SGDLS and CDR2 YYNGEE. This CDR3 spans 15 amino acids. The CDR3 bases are TGTGCCAGCAGCGCCCGCCCCGGACAGCCCCAGGGCTACACCTTC. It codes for CASSARPGQPQGYTF.

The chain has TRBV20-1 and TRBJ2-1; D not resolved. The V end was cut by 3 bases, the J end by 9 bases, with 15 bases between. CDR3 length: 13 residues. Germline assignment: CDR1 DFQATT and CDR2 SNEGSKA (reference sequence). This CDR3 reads CSASEGTNTEQFF. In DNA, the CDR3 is TGCAGTGCTAGTGAAGGTACGAACACTGAGCAGTTCTTC.

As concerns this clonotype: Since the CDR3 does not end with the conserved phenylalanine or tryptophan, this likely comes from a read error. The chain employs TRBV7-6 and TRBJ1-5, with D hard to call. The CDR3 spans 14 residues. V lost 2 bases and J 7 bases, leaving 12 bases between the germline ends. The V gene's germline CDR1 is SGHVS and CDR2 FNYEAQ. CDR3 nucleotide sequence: TGTGCCAGCAGCTTACTGGGCAACGAACAGCCCCAGCATTGT. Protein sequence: CASSLLGNEQPQHC.

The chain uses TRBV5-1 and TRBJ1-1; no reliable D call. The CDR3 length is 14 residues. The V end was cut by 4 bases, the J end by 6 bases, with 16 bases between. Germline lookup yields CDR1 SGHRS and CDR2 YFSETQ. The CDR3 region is CASSPGSNNPEAFF. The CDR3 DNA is TGCGCCAGCAGCCCGGGATCCAACAACCCTGAAGCTTTCTTT.